Below are 11 T cell receptor beta chains sequenced from a single sample in a study of PD-1 blockade in classical Hodgkin lymphoma. After autologous stem cell transplantation all patients relapsed, and prior brentuximab vedotin exposure differed between cohorts. This table comes from immunoSEQ multiplex PCR, and its TCRdb copy is limited to in-frame clones, with some not included. Of 25,000 to 35,000 clones in the sample, about two thirds are singletons; the top ten hold roughly 4%. The sequencing used peripheral blood mononuclear cells (PBMCs), collected before the second cycle of nivolumab. These TCRs come from a human donor with classical Hodgkin lymphoma.

The sample holds a few counts of this clone. The CDR3 bases are TGTGCCAGCAACCTTAATGTCGGAAGGCTGTTTTTT. Translated, it gives CASNLNVGRLFF. V and J are TRBV7-9 and TRBJ1-4; D is uncertain. Per germline, CDR1 SEHNR and CDR2 FQNEAQ (reference sequence). The V end lost 7 bases, the J end lost 14 bases, and 17 bases lay between the germline ends. This CDR3 is 12 amino acids long.

The chain uses TRBV18 and TRBJ2-5, with unresolved D. CDR3 size: 11 residues. Trimming took off 3 bases at V and 2 bases at J, with 1 base between the two ends. The germline gives CDR1 KGHSH, CDR2 LQKENI. The chain's CDR3 is CASSPQETQYF. The CDR3, as DNA: TGTGCCAGCTCACCGCAAGAGACCCAGTACTTC. The complete variable domain, with remaining parts taken from reference TRBV18 and TRBJ2-5, reads NAGVMQNPRHLVRRRGQEARLRCSPMKGHSHVYWYRQLPEEGLKFMVYLQKENIIDESGMPKERFSAEFPKEGPSILRIQQVVRGDSAAYFCASSPQETQYFGPGTRLLVL.

V gene TRBV5-1 combines with J gene TRBJ2-2; the D call may be TRBD1 or TRBD2 (5 bases each). Per the germline V gene, CDR1 is SGHRS and CDR2 is YFSETQ. This CDR3 has 17 amino acids. V was cut by 4 bases and J by 0 bases, with 16 bases left in between. The DNA for the CDR3 is TGCGCCAGCAGCCGACAGATAGGGGACCCGAACACCGGGGAGCTGTTTTTT. As protein: CASSRQIGDPNTGELFF. The full variable domain, rest sourced from reference TRBV5-1 and TRBJ2-2, is KAGVTQTPRYLIKTRGQQVTLSCSPISGHRSVSWYQQTPGQGLQFLFEYFSETQRNKGNFPGRFSGRQFSNSRSEMNVSTLELGDSALYLCASSRQIGDPNTGELFFGEGSRLTVL.

A note on this clone: The same CDR3 is also encoded by other DNA sequences in this sample. The genes are TRBV28 and TRBJ2-7; either TRBD1 or TRBD2 may supply D (6 bases each). V was pared by 6 bases and J by 2 bases, with 8 bases between. CDR1 and CDR2 (germline): MDHEN, SYDVKM. The CDR3 consists of 12 residues. The CDR3 nucleotides are TGTGCCAGCAGAAGGGGGGCCTACGAGCAGTACTTC. It translates to CASRRGAYEQYF.

The V and J genes are TRBV9 and TRBJ2-2, with TRBD2 identical over 7 bases. In germline, CDR1 is SGDLS, CDR2 YYNGEE. The CDR3 sequence is 13 residues long. Trimming cost V 4 bases and J 6 bases; bases outside gene matches: 3. The CDR3 coding sequence is TGTGCCAGCAGCCTTCGGGGGGCCGGGGAGCTGTTTTTT. Translating gives CASSLRGAGELFF.

The chain uses TRBV27 and TRBJ1-2; 8 nucleotides align to TRBD1. CDR3 length: 14 amino acids. Per germline, CDR1 MNHEY and CDR2 SMNVEV (reference sequence). Trimming cost V 5 bases and J 8 bases; bases outside gene matches: 10. The CDR3 DNA follows: TGTGCCAGCAGTCAGGTACAGGGGGTTGGGGGCTACACCTTC. As protein: CASSQVQGVGGYTF.

The V call is TRBV13, the J call TRBJ2-2; 9 bases are shared with TRBD2. The CDR3 runs to 16 residues. Trimming took 1 base from V and 0 from J; bases not matched to a gene: 0. Germline V gene sequence: CDR1 PRHDT, CDR2 FYEKMQ (reference sequence). CDR3 nucleotides: TGTGCCAGCAGCTTAGCTAGCGGGGCGAACACCGGGGAGCTGTTTTTT. Protein: CASSLASGANTGELFF.

The DNA of the CDR3 is TGTGCCAGCAGTGAGGTAGCGGGGAAAATAGAGCAGTACTTC. Encoded protein: CASSEVAGKIEQYF. The gene calls are TRBV6-1 and TRBJ2-7; TRBD2 aligns across 8 bases. Germline values: CDR1 MNHNS, CDR2 SASEGT. V was pared by 3 bases and J by 7 bases, with 8 bases of the junction left unmatched. The CDR3 extends over 14 amino acids.

The chain combines TRBV28 with TRBJ2-5; TRBD2 matches 9 bases. V lost 6 bases and J lost 3; bases outside the gene matches: 5. The CDR3 totals 14 residues. The germline CDR1 and CDR2 sequences are MDHEN and SYDVKM. The chain's CDR3 is CASSGLAREETQYF. CDR3 sequence (DNA): TGTGCCAGCAGCGGACTAGCGCGGGAAGAGACCCAGTACTTC.

This clone appeared a single time. The J gene is TRBJ1-2, the V gene TRBV28, with TRBD1 as a possible D gene (6 bases). From germline, CDR1 is MDHEN and CDR2 SYDVKM. There are 17 residues in the CDR3. V lost 1 base to trimming and J lost 8 bases, with 23 bases between them. The CDR3 DNA follows: TGTGCCAGCAGTTTATCGAGACAGGCTCTGAGGGGGAGAGGCTACACCTTC. The encoded protein is CASSLSRQALRGRGYTF.

Remarks on this clone: One end of the junction fails to match germline, which may point to a read error. The chain employs TRBV10-2 and TRBJ2-7, with unresolved D. The CDR3 has 13 residues. Germline values: CDR1 WSHSY, CDR2 SAAADI. CDR3 residues: CASSYPPSYEQYF. CDR3 in DNA: TGTGCCAGCAGCTACCCCCCTTCCTACGAGCAGTACTTC.